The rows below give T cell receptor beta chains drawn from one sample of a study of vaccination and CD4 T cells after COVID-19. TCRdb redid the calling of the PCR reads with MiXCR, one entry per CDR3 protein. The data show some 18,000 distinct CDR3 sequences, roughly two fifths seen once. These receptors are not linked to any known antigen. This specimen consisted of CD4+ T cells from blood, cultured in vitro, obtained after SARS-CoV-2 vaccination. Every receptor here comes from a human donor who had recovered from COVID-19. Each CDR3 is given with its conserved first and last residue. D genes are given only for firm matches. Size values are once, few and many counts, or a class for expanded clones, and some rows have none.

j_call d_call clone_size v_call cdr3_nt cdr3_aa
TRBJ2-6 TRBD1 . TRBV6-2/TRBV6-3 TGTGCCAGCAGTTACCAGGGGGTTCGGTCTGGGGCCAACGTCCTGACTTTC CASSYQGVRSGANVLTF
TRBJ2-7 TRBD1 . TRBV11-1 TGTGCCAGCGGCCGGGACAGGGCTTCCTACGAGCAGTACTTC CASGRDRASYEQYF
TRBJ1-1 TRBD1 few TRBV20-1 TGCAGTGCTAGAGACACAGGGGGCCTCACTGAAGCTTTCTTT CSARDTGGLTEAFF
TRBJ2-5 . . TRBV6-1 TGTGCCAGCAGTGGGGATCAAGAGACCCAGTACTTC CASSGDQETQYF
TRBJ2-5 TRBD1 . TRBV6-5 TGTGCCAGCAGTTACTCCGGGATAGGGGGCTCGGAGACCCAGTACTTC CASSYSGIGGSETQYF
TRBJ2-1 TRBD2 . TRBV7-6 TGTGCCAGCAGCTTAGGTAGCGGGGGGATAAATGAGCAGTTCTTC CASSLGSGGINEQFF
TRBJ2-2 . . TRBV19 TGTGCCAGTAGTGCACTTAGGCGAAACACCGGGGAGCTGTTTTTT CASSALRRNTGELFF
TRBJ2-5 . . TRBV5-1 TGCGCCAGCAGCTTGTTAGGGGGACAAGATGGGACCCAGTACTTC CASSLLGGQDGTQYF
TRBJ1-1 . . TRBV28 TGTGCCAGCAGTCCCCACAGGGTCGGGACTGAAGCTTTCTTT CASSPHRVGTEAFF
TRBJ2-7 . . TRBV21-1 TGTGCCAGCAGCAAATCCGGCAAATCCTACGAGCAGTACTTC CASSKSGKSYEQYF
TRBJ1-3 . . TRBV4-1 TGCGCCAGCAGCCTTGCAGGGGACACCATATATTTT CASSLAGDTIYF
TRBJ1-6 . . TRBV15 TGTGCCACCAGCTCCGACACCGGGGTTTGGGCACCCCTCCACTTT CATSSDTGVWAPLHF
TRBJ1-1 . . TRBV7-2 TGTGCCAGCAGCGGATTCGAAGCTTTCTTT CASSGFEAFF
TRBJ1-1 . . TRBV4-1 TGCGCCAGCAGCCAGCACAGGGTCACTGAAGCTTTCTTT CASSQHRVTEAFF
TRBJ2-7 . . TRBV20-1 TGCAGTGCTAGAGATCGGTCAGGGACTCCCTACGAGCAGTACTTC CSARDRSGTPYEQYF
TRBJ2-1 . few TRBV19 TGTGCCAGTAGTATTGGTGTGATCAATGAGCAGTTCTTC CASSIGVINEQFF
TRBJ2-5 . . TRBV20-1 TGCAGTGCTACTCTCCCCTCGGGAGAGACCCAGTACTTC CSATLPSGETQYF
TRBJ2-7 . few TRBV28 TGTGCCAGCGAGGGGCTAGTGAACGAGCAGTACTTC CASEGLVNEQYF
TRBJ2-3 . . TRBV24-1 TGTGCCACCAGTGATTCCAGGGGCCGCAGCACAGATACGCAGTATTTT CATSDSRGRSTDTQYF
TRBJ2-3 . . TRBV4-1 TGCGCCAGCAGCCAAACAGGACCCACCACCGCAGATACGCAGTATTTT CASSQTGPTTADTQYF
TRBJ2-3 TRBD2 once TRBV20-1 TGCAGTGCTATAAACCCGGGACTAGCGGACACAGATACGCAGTATTTT CSAINPGLADTDTQYF
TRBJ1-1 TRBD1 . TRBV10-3 TGTGCCATCAGCCCGGGACAGGGTTATCGTGAAGCTTTCTTT CAISPGQGYREAFF
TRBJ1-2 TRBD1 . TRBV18 TGTGCCAGCTCACCAACAGGGGCGGGCTATGGCTACACCTTC CASSPTGAGYGYTF
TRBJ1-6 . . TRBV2 TGTGCCAGCAGCCTGCGGGGGTTCGAGACCCTCCACTTT CASSLRGFETLHF
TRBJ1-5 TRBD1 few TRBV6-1 TGTGCCGCACACAGGGGACTGAGCAATCAGCCCCAGCATTTT CAAHRGLSNQPQHF
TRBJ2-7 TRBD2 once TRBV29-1 TGCAGCGTTGAAGGGTGGGGAGGGGTAACCTACGAGCAGTACTTC CSVEGWGGVTYEQYF
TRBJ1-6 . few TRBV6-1 TGTGCCAGCAGTCAGACACCACAGGGACCACCCCTCCACTTT CASSQTPQGPPLHF
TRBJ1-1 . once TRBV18 TGTGCCAGCTCACCACCGAGCAGGGTGAACACTGAAGCTTTCTTT CASSPPSRVNTEAFF
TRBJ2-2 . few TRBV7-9 TGTGCCAGCAGCCGGACTGCCGCGTGGGGCACCGGGGAGCTGTTTTTT CASSRTAAWGTGELFF
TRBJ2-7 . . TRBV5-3 TGTGCCAGGGAGAAGGGCTATGGGGACTGGGCCTACGAGCAGTACTTC CAREKGYGDWAYEQYF
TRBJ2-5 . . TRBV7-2 TGTGCCAGCAGCTTAGTATGGGGGCCAGAGACCCAGTACTTC CASSLVWGPETQYF
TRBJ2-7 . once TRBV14 TGTGCCAGCAGCCAAACCTCTCGGAGCGAGCAGTACTTC CASSQTSRSEQYF